This T cell receptor beta chain appears in the sequencing data of a study of cytomegalovirus exposure and HLA in healthy donors. Measured with immunoSEQ multiplex PCR; TCRdb has only the in-frame clones, and not every one. Here the sample spans some 140,000 clones, about 80% being singletons. J was trimmed by 4 bases and V by 4 bases; bases with no gene match: 8. This CDR3 is built from 15 residues. Germline loops: CDR1 SGHVS, CDR2 FNYEAQ. V is TRBV7-6 and J is TRBJ2-5, with 8 bases fitting TRBD2. The sample comprised PBMCs. The sequence came from a man aged 25 to 45 in good health and CMV-seropositive. This CDR3 reads CASSSIGGAGETQYF. DNA of the CDR3: TGTGCCAGCAGCTCTATCGGGGGGGCCGGAGAGACCCAGTACTTC.